Listed below are T cell receptor beta chains from one sample, sequenced in a study of CD8 T cells in Susac syndrome. TCRdb reprocessed the immunoSEQ multiplex PCR reads with MiXCR, giving one entry per CDR3 protein. The sample consists of roughly 400,000 distinct CDR3 sequences, around 85% of them appearing once. Sequenced sample: CD8+ T cells from PBMCs. The receptors originated from a human donor with multiple sclerosis. The CDR3 runs from the conserved cysteine through the conserved F or W. The order of the fields is CDR3 DNA, CDR3 protein, J gene, clone size, V gene, D gene. A D gene is named only where the DNA matches it firmly. Rows may omit the clone size; those that give it use once, few, many or a size class.

DNA: TGTGCCAGCAGTTATGGGGTGGACAATGAGCAGTTCTTC
CDR3: CASSYGVDNEQFF
J: TRBJ2-1
size: -
V: TRBV27
D: -

DNA: TGTGCCTGGACCCCCGGGACAGGTTCGACCGGGGAGCTGTTTTTT
CDR3: CAWTPGTGSTGELFF
J: TRBJ2-2
size: -
V: TRBV30
D: TRBD1

DNA: TGCGCCAGCAGCCAAGAATCGGCTCCTTACACTGAAGCTTTCTTT
CDR3: CASSQESAPYTEAFF
J: TRBJ1-1
size: -
V: TRBV4-1
D: -

DNA: TGTGCCAGCAGCTCCCGCAGGGTCGTCAGCAATCAGCCCCAGCATTTT
CDR3: CASSSRRVVSNQPQHF
J: TRBJ1-5
size: -
V: TRBV7-8
D: -

DNA: TGCAGCGTTGAAGATTGGAGACAGGAGCTCTATGGCTACACCTTC
CDR3: CSVEDWRQELYGYTF
J: TRBJ1-2
size: -
V: TRBV29-1
D: -

DNA: TGCGCCAGCAGCCAAGGGTACAGATTCAATCAGCCCCAGCATTTT
CDR3: CASSQGYRFNQPQHF
J: TRBJ1-5
size: -
V: TRBV4-1
D: -

DNA: TGTGCCATCAGTGAAGACACCGGGGAGCTGTTTTTT
CDR3: CAISEDTGELFF
J: TRBJ2-2
size: -
V: TRBV10-3
D: -

DNA: TGTGCCAGCAGTTACTCGGTGGACAGGGACGAGCAGTACTTC
CDR3: CASSYSVDRDEQYF
J: TRBJ2-7
size: -
V: TRBV6-5
D: TRBD1

DNA: TGTGCCACGGGACTAGCGGGAGAGAATGAGCAGTTCTTC
CDR3: CATGLAGENEQFF
J: TRBJ2-1
size: -
V: TRBV3-1
D: TRBD2

DNA: TGCGCCAGCAGTCCCCGGGAAGGCCAGGAGGGTCAGCCCCAGCATTTT
CDR3: CASSPREGQEGQPQHF
J: TRBJ1-5
size: -
V: TRBV23-1
D: -

DNA: TGTGCCAGCAGTTACTTGGTGGGGGCGCGAGGTAGCTCCTACGAGCAGTACTTC
CDR3: CASSYLVGARGSSYEQYF
J: TRBJ2-7
size: -
V: TRBV6-5
D: -

DNA: TGTGCCAGCAGCTTTCTCACTGAAGCTTTCTTT
CDR3: CASSFLTEAFF
J: TRBJ1-1
size: -
V: TRBV5-4
D: -

DNA: TGTGCCAGCAGCTTAGCGTTGACGGGGGGGCAGGATGAGCAGTTCTTC
CDR3: CASSLALTGGQDEQFF
J: TRBJ2-1
size: once
V: TRBV7-9
D: TRBD2

DNA: TGCGCCAGCAGTGGGGCGCAGGGGGCCAACGTCCTGACTTTC
CDR3: CASSGAQGANVLTF
J: TRBJ2-6
size: -
V: TRBV10-2
D: -

DNA: TGCAGTGCTAGAGGACAGGGGGCTATCGACGAGCAGTACTTC
CDR3: CSARGQGAIDEQYF
J: TRBJ2-7
size: once
V: TRBV20-1
D: TRBD1

DNA: TGTGCCAGCAGATCCCCGGGACAGGGGTCCGAGCAGTACTTC
CDR3: CASRSPGQGSEQYF
J: TRBJ2-7
size: -
V: TRBV12-3/TRBV12-4
D: TRBD1

DNA: TGTGCCAGCAGTGCCACAGGGCTGAACACTGAAGCTTTCTTT
CDR3: CASSATGLNTEAFF
J: TRBJ1-1
size: few
V: TRBV12-3/TRBV12-4
D: -

DNA: TGTGCCAGCAGCTTAGGAAGACTAGCGGGATTCTACGAGCAGTACTTC
CDR3: CASSLGRLAGFYEQYF
J: TRBJ2-7
size: -
V: TRBV5-4
D: TRBD2

DNA: TGTGCCAGCAGTCCCTCCGGGACCGCCTCTCGCCGGCTCAATGAAAAACTGTTTTTT
CDR3: CASSPSGTASRRLNEKLFF
J: TRBJ1-4
size: -
V: TRBV7-9
D: -

DNA: TGCGCCAGCAGTGAAATTGGGACGGGAAATGAAAAACTGTTTTTT
CDR3: CASSEIGTGNEKLFF
J: TRBJ1-4
size: -
V: TRBV10-2
D: -

DNA: TGTGCCAGCAGTTTCATCTCGGGAGCCCTTAGCAATCAGCCCCAGCATTTT
CDR3: CASSFISGALSNQPQHF
J: TRBJ1-5
size: -
V: TRBV28
D: -

DNA: TGCAGTGCTAGTGAGATTTATAGCAATCAGCCCCAGCATTTT
CDR3: CSASEIYSNQPQHF
J: TRBJ1-5
size: -
V: TRBV20-1
D: -

DNA: TGTGCCAGCAGCTTAGTCGACGGGGGAGAAGCTTTCTTT
CDR3: CASSLVDGGEAFF
J: TRBJ1-1
size: -
V: TRBV7-8
D: -

DNA: TGTGCCAGCAGTTTATCGCCAGGTATTGGCTACACCTTC
CDR3: CASSLSPGIGYTF
J: TRBJ1-2
size: -
V: TRBV27
D: -

DNA: TGCGCCAGCAGCCACCTGGGGGGAGGGGAAGAGACCCAGTACTTC
CDR3: CASSHLGGGEETQYF
J: TRBJ2-5
size: -
V: TRBV4-1
D: TRBD2

DNA: TGCAGCGTTGAAGATCTTCAGGGGGATTCCTACGAGCAGTACTTC
CDR3: CSVEDLQGDSYEQYF
J: TRBJ2-7
size: -
V: TRBV29-1
D: TRBD1

DNA: TGTGCCAGCAGTTTGGGACAGGAGGGGGAAAAACTGTTTTTT
CDR3: CASSLGQEGEKLFF
J: TRBJ1-4
size: -
V: TRBV27
D: TRBD1

DNA: TGCGCCAGCAGCCAAGATACGGGTGAGCAGTTCTTC
CDR3: CASSQDTGEQFF
J: TRBJ2-1
size: -
V: TRBV4-1
D: -

DNA: TGTGCCAGCAGCGTAGATGCCGGCAGCTCTGGCTACACCTTC
CDR3: CASSVDAGSSGYTF
J: TRBJ1-2
size: -
V: TRBV9
D: -

DNA: TGTGCCAGCAGTTACCTCGACAGGGGTGGCACTGAAGCTTTCTTT
CDR3: CASSYLDRGGTEAFF
J: TRBJ1-1
size: -
V: TRBV6-6
D: TRBD1